This is a list of T cell receptor beta chains from one sample in a study of T cells in narcolepsy. Profiled with immunoSEQ multiplex PCR; TCRdb holds only in-frame clones, not every one. The sample includes fewer than 35,000 clones, roughly 83% of them seen just once. The material sequenced was CD45RA- memory CD4+ T cells from PBMCs. The source of these receptors is a human donor with narcolepsy. The CDR3 runs from the conserved cysteine through the conserved F or W. D genes are given only for firm matches. The size field is filled for only some rows; it gives once, few, many or a size class.

j_call: TRBJ2-1; clone_size: NA; v_call: TRBV2; d_call: TRBD2; cdr3_aa: CASSETSDNEQFF; cdr3_nt: TGTGCCAGCAGTGAGACTAGCGACAATGAGCAGTTCTTC
j_call: TRBJ2-3; clone_size: NA; v_call: TRBV23-1; d_call: NA; cdr3_aa: CASSQSLQGRSTDTQYF; cdr3_nt: TGCGCCAGCAGTCAATCGCTACAGGGGAGGAGCACAGATACGCAGTATTTT
j_call: TRBJ2-1; clone_size: NA; v_call: TRBV7-3; d_call: TRBD2; cdr3_aa: CASSLNGGRATGNEQFF; cdr3_nt: TGTGCCAGCAGCTTAAATGGCGGGAGGGCCACAGGCAATGAGCAGTTCTTC
j_call: TRBJ1-1; clone_size: NA; v_call: TRBV11-2; d_call: NA; cdr3_aa: CASSPGRGKGDTEAFF; cdr3_nt: TGTGCCAGCAGCCCTGGTAGGGGTAAAGGGGACACTGAAGCTTTCTTT
j_call: TRBJ1-1; clone_size: NA; v_call: TRBV6-1; d_call: NA; cdr3_aa: CASRDGKWNTEAFF; cdr3_nt: TGTGCCAGCAGGGACGGGAAATGGAACACTGAAGCTTTCTTT
j_call: TRBJ2-6; clone_size: NA; v_call: TRBV5-1; d_call: TRBD1; cdr3_aa: CASSPPTGGSGANVLTF; cdr3_nt: TGCGCCAGCAGCCCTCCGACAGGGGGCTCTGGGGCCAACGTCCTGACTTTC
j_call: TRBJ2-5; clone_size: NA; v_call: TRBV10-1; d_call: TRBD2; cdr3_aa: CASSRTPISGRFVWEETQYF; cdr3_nt: TGCGCCAGCAGCCGTACTCCCATCAGCGGGAGATTCGTTTGGGAAGAGACCCAGTACTTC
j_call: TRBJ1-1; clone_size: NA; v_call: TRBV7-9; d_call: NA; cdr3_aa: CASSQDLEMNTEAFF; cdr3_nt: TGCGCCAGCAGCCAAGACCTGGAAATGAACACTGAAGCTTTCTTT
j_call: TRBJ2-3; clone_size: NA; v_call: TRBV25-1; d_call: NA; cdr3_aa: CASATSDTQYF; cdr3_nt: TGTGCCAGTGCAACTAGTGATACGCAGTATTTT
j_call: TRBJ2-7; clone_size: once; v_call: TRBV27; d_call: NA; cdr3_aa: CASSGVGRGEQYF; cdr3_nt: TGTGCCAGCAGTGGGGTAGGCCGGGGGGAGCAGTACTTC
j_call: TRBJ1-1; clone_size: NA; v_call: TRBV2; d_call: NA; cdr3_aa: CASTLRGGQEAFF; cdr3_nt: TGTGCCAGCACCCTGAGGGGGGGGCAAGAAGCTTTCTTT
j_call: TRBJ1-5; clone_size: NA; v_call: TRBV6-5; d_call: NA; cdr3_aa: CASNRAPEGPQHF; cdr3_nt: TGTGCCAGCAATCGGGCCCCGGAAGGGCCCCAGCATTTT
j_call: TRBJ1-1; clone_size: NA; v_call: TRBV12-5; d_call: NA; cdr3_aa: CASGPSHVGAEAFF; cdr3_nt: TGTGCTAGTGGACCATCCCATGTTGGGGCTGAAGCTTTCTTT
j_call: TRBJ2-7; clone_size: NA; v_call: TRBV7-2; d_call: TRBD2; cdr3_aa: CASSWTGLAGPTYEQYF; cdr3_nt: TGTGCCAGCAGCTGGACTGGCCTAGCGGGACCCACCTACGAGCAGTACTTC
j_call: TRBJ1-4; clone_size: NA; v_call: TRBV6-1; d_call: NA; cdr3_aa: CASKPGGGGEKLFF; cdr3_nt: TGTGCCAGCAAGCCGGGGGGAGGAGGGGAAAAACTGTTTTTT
j_call: TRBJ2-7; clone_size: NA; v_call: TRBV28; d_call: NA; cdr3_aa: CASSFARYEQYF; cdr3_nt: TGTGCCAGCAGTTTTGCTAGATACGAGCAGTACTTC
j_call: TRBJ2-7; clone_size: NA; v_call: TRBV27; d_call: TRBD2; cdr3_aa: CASSLYGTSGRTYEQYF; cdr3_nt: TGTGCCAGCAGTTTATATGGGACTAGCGGGAGGACCTACGAGCAGTACTTC
j_call: TRBJ1-4; clone_size: NA; v_call: TRBV19; d_call: NA; cdr3_aa: CASSIRAENNEKLFF; cdr3_nt: TGTGCCAGTAGTATAAGGGCAGAGAATAATGAAAAACTGTTTTTT
j_call: TRBJ1-1; clone_size: NA; v_call: TRBV7-3; d_call: TRBD1; cdr3_aa: CASSRQGGMNTEAFF; cdr3_nt: TGTGCCAGCAGCCGTCAGGGGGGCATGAACACTGAAGCTTTCTTT
j_call: TRBJ2-1; clone_size: NA; v_call: TRBV27; d_call: NA; cdr3_aa: CASSLGRWGEQFF; cdr3_nt: TGTGCCAGCAGTTTGGGCAGGTGGGGGGAGCAGTTCTTC
j_call: TRBJ1-2; clone_size: NA; v_call: TRBV5-8; d_call: NA; cdr3_aa: CASSTRGRRANYGYTF; cdr3_nt: TGTGCCAGCAGCACCCGGGGACGGAGAGCTAACTATGGCTACACCTTC
j_call: TRBJ1-1; clone_size: NA; v_call: TRBV11-3; d_call: NA; cdr3_aa: CASSLLTPLNTEAFF; cdr3_nt: TGTGCCAGCAGCCTCCTGACACCTCTGAACACTGAAGCTTTCTTT
j_call: TRBJ2-3; clone_size: NA; v_call: TRBV15; d_call: NA; cdr3_aa: CATLPDTQYF; cdr3_nt: TGTGCCACCTTGCCAGATACGCAGTATTTT
j_call: TRBJ1-2; clone_size: NA; v_call: TRBV6-5; d_call: NA; cdr3_aa: CASSYSTANYGYTF; cdr3_nt: TGTGCCAGCAGTTACTCGACGGCGAACTATGGCTACACCTTC
j_call: TRBJ2-1; clone_size: NA; v_call: TRBV19; d_call: NA; cdr3_aa: CASGTSTGNEQFF; cdr3_nt: TGTGCCAGCGGGACTTCCACTGGCAATGAGCAGTTCTTC
j_call: TRBJ2-2; clone_size: once; v_call: TRBV5-6; d_call: NA; cdr3_aa: CASSFWGARNTGELFF; cdr3_nt: TGTGCCAGCAGCTTTTGGGGGGCGAGGAACACCGGGGAGCTGTTTTTT
j_call: TRBJ1-1; clone_size: NA; v_call: TRBV7-2; d_call: TRBD1; cdr3_aa: CASRLTGVNTEAFF; cdr3_nt: TGTGCCAGCAGGCTCACAGGGGTCAACACTGAAGCTTTCTTT
j_call: TRBJ2-7; clone_size: NA; v_call: TRBV7-2; d_call: NA; cdr3_aa: CASSSRGSGAYEQYF; cdr3_nt: TGTGCCAGCAGCTCCCGGGGTAGCGGAGCCTACGAGCAGTACTTC
j_call: TRBJ1-2; clone_size: NA; v_call: TRBV7-6; d_call: NA; cdr3_aa: CASSLARGVNYGYTF; cdr3_nt: TGTGCCAGCAGCTTAGCGCGAGGGGTAAACTATGGCTACACCTTC
j_call: TRBJ1-1; clone_size: few; v_call: TRBV13; d_call: NA; cdr3_aa: CASSWALRPGNTEAFF; cdr3_nt: TGTGCCAGCAGCTGGGCCCTAAGACCGGGCAACACTGAAGCTTTCTTT
j_call: TRBJ2-2; clone_size: NA; v_call: TRBV5-4; d_call: TRBD2; cdr3_aa: CASSPSSGRNTGELFF; cdr3_nt: TGTGCCAGCAGTCCTTCTAGCGGGAGGAACACCGGGGAGCTGTTTTTT
j_call: TRBJ2-1; clone_size: NA; v_call: TRBV5-6; d_call: TRBD2; cdr3_aa: CASSLAGRELYNEQFF; cdr3_nt: TGTGCCAGCAGCTTGGCCGGGCGGGAGTTATACAATGAGCAGTTCTTC
j_call: TRBJ1-6; clone_size: NA; v_call: TRBV18; d_call: TRBD1; cdr3_aa: CASSPIPGTGFNSPLHF; cdr3_nt: TGTGCCAGCTCACCGATCCCCGGGACAGGATTTAATTCACCCCTCCACTTT
j_call: TRBJ1-5; clone_size: few; v_call: TRBV27; d_call: TRBD1; cdr3_aa: CASRGTGFRGNQPQHF; cdr3_nt: TGTGCCAGCAGGGGGACAGGGTTTAGGGGCAATCAGCCCCAGCATTTT
j_call: TRBJ2-4; clone_size: NA; v_call: TRBV4-3; d_call: TRBD2; cdr3_aa: CASSHSTASGSSNIQYF; cdr3_nt: TGCGCCAGCAGCCATTCTACCGCTAGCGGGAGTTCTAACATTCAGTACTTC
j_call: TRBJ2-1; clone_size: NA; v_call: TRBV6-1; d_call: TRBD2; cdr3_aa: CASGLAGLYNEQFF; cdr3_nt: TGTGCCAGCGGACTAGCGGGCTTATACAATGAGCAGTTCTTC
j_call: TRBJ2-3; clone_size: NA; v_call: TRBV12-5; d_call: NA; cdr3_aa: CASGPGTRGTDTQYF; cdr3_nt: TGTGCTAGTGGTCCCGGGACCCGCGGCACAGATACGCAGTATTTT
j_call: TRBJ1-3; clone_size: NA; v_call: TRBV2; d_call: TRBD1; cdr3_aa: CASSARTGTGNTIYF; cdr3_nt: TGTGCCAGCAGCGCTAGGACAGGGACCGGAAACACCATATATTTT
j_call: TRBJ2-3; clone_size: NA; v_call: TRBV11-2; d_call: NA; cdr3_aa: CASSSLANTDTQYF; cdr3_nt: TGTGCCAGCAGCTCCTTAGCTAACACAGATACGCAGTATTTT
j_call: TRBJ2-7; clone_size: NA; v_call: TRBV15; d_call: NA; cdr3_aa: CATSRDFYYEQYF; cdr3_nt: TGTGCCACCAGCAGAGATTTTTACTACGAGCAGTACTTC
j_call: TRBJ2-5; clone_size: NA; v_call: TRBV11-3; d_call: NA; cdr3_aa: CASSLDGETQYF; cdr3_nt: TGTGCCAGCAGCTTAGATGGGGAGACCCAGTACTTC
j_call: TRBJ2-7; clone_size: NA; v_call: TRBV11-2; d_call: NA; cdr3_aa: CASSNRPYEQYF; cdr3_nt: TGTGCCAGCAGCAACCGACCCTACGAGCAGTACTTC
j_call: TRBJ2-6; clone_size: NA; v_call: TRBV5-1; d_call: TRBD1; cdr3_aa: CASSPGTAGANVLTF; cdr3_nt: TGCGCCAGCAGCCCCGGGACAGCTGGGGCCAACGTCCTGACTTTC
j_call: TRBJ1-2; clone_size: NA; v_call: TRBV28; d_call: TRBD1; cdr3_aa: CASSSRQGGGYTF; cdr3_nt: TGTGCCAGCAGCTCTCGACAGGGCGGGGGCTACACCTTC
j_call: TRBJ2-1; clone_size: NA; v_call: TRBV19; d_call: NA; cdr3_aa: CASKGQDLYNEQFF; cdr3_nt: TGTGCCAGTAAAGGACAAGACCTTTACAATGAGCAGTTCTTC
j_call: TRBJ2-5; clone_size: NA; v_call: TRBV7-9; d_call: TRBD2; cdr3_aa: CASSLDLAGMETQYF; cdr3_nt: TGTGCCAGCAGCTTAGATCTAGCGGGGATGGAGACCCAGTACTTC
j_call: TRBJ2-7; clone_size: NA; v_call: TRBV14; d_call: TRBD1; cdr3_aa: CASSPLDRGPHEQYF; cdr3_nt: TGTGCCAGCAGCCCCTTGGACAGGGGTCCCCACGAGCAGTACTTC
j_call: TRBJ2-7; clone_size: NA; v_call: TRBV6-5; d_call: TRBD1; cdr3_aa: CASSPQGGAYEQYF; cdr3_nt: TGTGCCAGCAGTCCCCAAGGGGGCGCTTACGAGCAGTACTTC
j_call: TRBJ1-1; clone_size: NA; v_call: TRBV2; d_call: NA; cdr3_aa: CASSEESGEAFF; cdr3_nt: TGTGCCAGCAGTGAAGAGTCGGGGGAAGCTTTCTTT
j_call: TRBJ1-2; clone_size: NA; v_call: TRBV6-5; d_call: TRBD1; cdr3_aa: CASSPTGGSYGYTF; cdr3_nt: TGTGCCAGCAGTCCGACAGGGGGCAGTTATGGCTACACCTTC
j_call: TRBJ2-5; clone_size: few; v_call: TRBV5-4; d_call: NA; cdr3_aa: CASSLRGGGETQYF; cdr3_nt: TGTGCCAGCAGCTTGAGAGGAGGGGGAGAGACCCAGTACTTC
j_call: TRBJ1-5; clone_size: NA; v_call: TRBV11-3; d_call: NA; cdr3_aa: CASSLVPPGVGNQPQHF; cdr3_nt: TGTGCCAGCAGCTTAGTCCCCCCGGGGGTGGGCAATCAGCCCCAGCATTTT
j_call: TRBJ2-3; clone_size: NA; v_call: TRBV9; d_call: NA; cdr3_aa: CASSWREATDTQYF; cdr3_nt: TGTGCCAGCAGCTGGAGGGAAGCCACAGATACGCAGTATTTT
j_call: TRBJ2-3; clone_size: NA; v_call: TRBV2; d_call: TRBD2; cdr3_aa: CASSDLSGKTDTQYF; cdr3_nt: TGTGCCAGCAGTGATCTTAGCGGGAAGACAGATACGCAGTATTTT
j_call: TRBJ2-3; clone_size: NA; v_call: TRBV5-1; d_call: NA; cdr3_aa: CASSLGQSTDTQYF; cdr3_nt: TGCGCCAGCAGCTTAGGTCAGAGCACAGATACGCAGTATTTT
j_call: TRBJ2-6; clone_size: NA; v_call: TRBV7-9; d_call: TRBD1; cdr3_aa: CASSLVTGLDNVLTF; cdr3_nt: TGTGCCAGCAGCTTAGTGACAGGGCTAGACAACGTCCTGACTTTC
j_call: TRBJ1-2; clone_size: few; v_call: TRBV21-1; d_call: NA; cdr3_aa: CASTQGGGYTF; cdr3_nt: TGTGCCAGCACCCAAGGAGGCGGCTACACCTTC
j_call: TRBJ2-7; clone_size: NA; v_call: TRBV9; d_call: NA; cdr3_aa: CASTEGERAYEQYF; cdr3_nt: TGTGCCAGCACTGAGGGGGAGCGGGCCTACGAGCAGTACTTC
j_call: TRBJ1-1; clone_size: few; v_call: TRBV2; d_call: NA; cdr3_aa: CASSGSTLNTEAFF; cdr3_nt: TGTGCCAGCAGTGGGAGCACCTTGAACACTGAAGCTTTCTTT